This T cell receptor beta chain was sequenced for a study of blood T cell repertoires in COVID-19. Overall study context: Spain, Italy and the United States supplied samples that represented acute and convalescent COVID-19. Sample material is recorded as cDNA or gDNA derived from T cells, B-cell-depleted T cells, or PBMCs.

Germline CDR1 and CDR2: SGHVS and FQNEAQ. The CDR3 loop spans 16 amino acids. Trimming cost V 2 bases and J 0 bases; bases outside gene matches: 2. As processed by the authors: Reference gene primers were amplified, and this amplification served to estimate nucleated cell counts. Clones were sequenced by immunoSEQ multiplex PCR, and TCRdb holds only the in-frame ones, with some missing. Clonal size and the V and J genes are those of that table, whereas D and trimming came from the DNA. Of about 170,000 clones listed, 80% to 85% are singletons. This TCR was recovered from a human donor with acute or convalescent COVID-19. The donor label of this sample is uncertain. The chain has TRBV7-8 and TRBJ2-7; TRBD2 agrees at 12 bases. The sample taken for sequencing was peripheral blood. CDR3 sequence: CASSLQTSGGSYEQYF. In DNA form, the CDR3 reads TGTGCCAGCAGCTTACAGACTAGCGGGGGCTCCTACGAGCAGTACTTC.